This T cell receptor (beta chain) was identified in a study of shared clonotypes between healthy human individuals. The ends lost 0 bases at V and 7 bases at J; junction bases unmatched: 9. The germline CDR1 and CDR2 sequences are SGHVS and FQNEAQ. This CDR3 contains 17 residues. General study results and limits: Among donors, sharing of clonotypes was expected to be affected by sequencing depth.

CD8 cells regarded as naive lacked CD45RO, were positively chosen for CCR7, and omitted terminally differentiated effector memory CD45RA+ cells. Sequencing was performed with immunoSEQ multiplex PCR; in TCRdb, only in-frame clones are kept and a portion is missing. Found here are approximately 2,200,000 clones, roughly 91% of them singletons; the top ten hold roughly 1.8%. In the case of this clone: The antigen remains undetermined.

The receptor was derived from a man between 18 and 29 years old in good health. Some clones in this sample may be carry-over from other donors' samples. The sample consisted of naive CD8+ T cells from PBMCs. The rearrangement links TRBV7-8 to TRBJ2-1; 10 positions match TRBD2. The CDR3 DNA sequence: TGTGCCAGCAGCTTAGCTCCCAGCGGGAGGGCCTTTAATGAGCAGTTCTTC. As protein: CASSLAPSGRAFNEQFF.